This T cell receptor beta chain was recovered during a study of cytomegalovirus exposure and HLA in healthy donors. Remarks on this clone: Its antigen is still unknown.

General observations from the study: Accurate prediction of HLA-A and HLA-B alleles (for most subjects) was reportedly achieved from TCR beta sequences. 150 to 200 TCR beta chains were listed as cytomegalovirus-associated.

The V gene lost 2 bases and the J gene lost 4 bases, with 6 bases spanning the gap. This CDR3 is built from 13 residues. Germline-derived CDR1 and CDR2 are LNHDA and SQIVND (reference sequence). PCR primers comprised 60 Vbeta and 13 Jbeta primers. Sequenced by immunoSEQ multiplex PCR; TCRdb stores in-frame clones only, minus some. The repertoire holds 250,000 to 350,000 clones, roughly 90% seen once, with around 4.2% in the top ten. The sequencing sample was made of PBMCs. V and J are TRBV19 and TRBJ2-1; the D gene is possibly TRBD1 (5 bases). The source of this sequence is a man between 35 and 55 years old in good health and CMV-seropositive. CDR3 in DNA: TGTGCCAGTAGTATAAGGGGATACAATGAGCAGTTCTTC. Residues: CASSIRGYNEQFF. The variable domain in full, with the rest retrieved from reference TRBV19 and TRBJ2-1, is DGGITQSPKYLFRKEGQNVTLSCEQNLNHDAMYWYRQDPGQGLRLIYYSQIVNDFQKGDIAEGYSVSREKKESFPLTVTSAQKNPTAFYLCASSIRGYNEQFFGPGTRLTVL.